This T cell receptor beta chain is drawn from a study of T cell changes during pregnancy in multiple sclerosis. Trimming took 6 bases from V and 2 from J; bases not matched to a gene: 5. There are 15 residues in the CDR3. Germline V lookup: CDR1 LGHNA, CDR2 YNFKEQ. The table came from immunoSEQ multiplex PCR; TCRdb's copy has only in-frame clones and leaves some out. The profile shows about 38,000 clones, nearly 95% of them singletons. The rearrangement links TRBV4-2 to TRBJ2-2; 8 bases are shared with TRBD2. The origin of this receptor is a female donor in good health, enrolled as a control in a pregnancy study. This sample comprised CD4+ T cells from peripheral blood mononuclear cells, obtained after pregnancy. In DNA, the CDR3 is TGTGCCAGCAGGAGCGGGACTAGTAACACCGGGGAGCTGTTTTTT. This codes for CASRSGTSNTGELFF.